This TCR beta chain is from a study of cytomegalovirus exposure and HLA in healthy donors. Study-wide background: Roughly 86 million unique TCRs from HLA-typed donors made up an early data release.

Regarding this clone: Its antigen is undetermined.

The PCR had 60 Vbeta and 13 Jbeta primers. Using immunoSEQ multiplex PCR, the repertoire was profiled, and TCRdb retains in-frame clones only, with some absent. Among approximately 150,000 clones listed, more than 60% were seen once. The J segment lost 5 bases and the V segment lost 0 bases, leaving 5 bases of the junction unmatched. The germline V gene encodes CDR1 MNHNS and CDR2 SASEGT. There are 16 residues in the CDR3. Findings and caveats of the study: Sequencing artifact likely explains a cluster of highly shared sequence variants. A list of more than 150 TCR beta chains associated with cytomegalovirus was given.

The sequenced sample was PBMCs. This receptor was obtained from a woman in her forties in good health and CMV-seropositive. The V gene is TRBV6-1, the J gene TRBJ1-5; 9 nucleotides line up with TRBD1. The CDR3 region is CASSEAVGQGHQPQHF. DNA for the CDR3: TGTGCCAGCAGTGAAGCAGTAGGACAGGGGCATCAGCCCCAGCATTTT.